This TCR beta chain was found in a study of blood T cell repertoires in COVID-19 (TCRdb year 2020). Notes on the research overall: Collaborator samples came from the United States, Italy and Spain and covered acute and convalescent phases of COVID-19. The prospective study material was composed of cDNA or gDNA derived from T cells, B-cell-depleted T cells, or PBMCs. The dataset comprised deeply sampled blood TCRbeta repertoires from subjects exposed to, actively infected with, or recovered from COVID-19. The repertoires were released in a freely available public database meant as a resource for research on the immune response to SARS-CoV-2. Samples were obtained from the ongoing ImmuneRACE study (first 160 participants) and from 1,200 or so subjects provided by 6 global collaborators. The sample metadata nearly always contained a de-identified subject ID, COVID-19 status, age in years and sex. Where available, HLA class I and class II types were obtained from metadata supplied by the sample provider rather than from assay-based typing. Study-wide findings and limitations: Clinical and demographic metadata were provided uncurated, with the amount varying by source and participant.

From the cysteine up to the phenylalanine, the CDR3 has a length of 15 residues. The read is trimmed to its CDR3 DNA, 45 bases read in frame from base 1. V drops 1 base and J drops 1 base, leaving 8 bases in between. The germline V gene (reference sequence) specifies GTSNPN as CDR1 and SVGIG as CDR2. The immunoSEQ Assay, a bias-controlled multiplex PCR, was used to amplify TCRbeta CDR3 regions from genomic DNA. Regarding the original processing steps: Within the assay, amplification of reference gene primers was used to estimate how many nucleated cells each sample contained. To quantify the absolute abundance of each unique TCRbeta CDR3 rearrangement, sequence reads were collapsed and filtered. For each sample, productive Simpson clonality was calculated by taking the square root of Simpson's diversity index across productive rearrangements. The clones in this table, taken by TCRdb from immuneACCESS, are in-frame only. Not every clone is retained; where verified, under half of the shortfall comes from an unresolved V gene, and the cause of the rest is unknown. V, J and clone size reflect that table, while D and trimming were determined from the DNA. The sample table shows 200,000 or so clones, and under 90% are seen once. Together, the top ten hold 5.5% to 7% of the sample.

The collaborating institutions used their own protocols to collect whole blood in K2EDTA tubes. Collaborator samples were shipped for TCRbeta analysis as frozen whole blood, isolated PBMCs, or DNA extracted from either sample type. In the case of this clone: There is no known antigen for this receptor. No quality values exist for individual bases; no much larger clone is one base distant.

The sequence was collected from a man aged 80 or over with acute or convalescent COVID-19. This sequence uses TRBV30 and TRBJ1-6; possibly the D gene is TRBD1, per 5 matching bases. The sequenced material came from peripheral blood. Read as DNA, the sequence is TGTGCCTGGAGTGATCAGGGTTCCTATAATTCACCCCTCCACTTT. Its amino acids are CAWSDQGSYNSPLHF.